These 27 T cell receptor beta chains originate from one sample sequenced in a study of T cells after yellow fever vaccination. TCRdb ran MiXCR on the 5' RACE reads and lists one entry per CDR3 protein. The sample records about 170,000 distinct CDR3 sequences, roughly 9.6% being singletons. The source was CD8+ T cells sorted from PBMCs, collected 15 days after the yellow fever booster vaccination. All receptors derive from a man aged 18 to 29 who received the YFV17D yellow fever vaccine.

The V and J genes are TRBV6-2 or TRBV6-3 and TRBJ1-2; D may be TRBD1 (5 bases). This CDR3 contains 17 residues. From germline, CDR1 is MNHEY and CDR2 SVGEGT. The V end was cut by 0 bases, the J end by 6 bases, with 20 bases between. CDR3 in DNA: TGTGCCAGCAGTTACTCGAAATCCGGGGGGGTCTCGAATGGCTACACCTTC. Protein: CASSYSKSGGVSNGYTF.

The chain is built from TRBV6-2 or TRBV6-3 and TRBJ2-2; D is possibly TRBD1 (6 bases). The CDR3 extends over 13 amino acids. Germline CDR1 reads MNHEY; CDR2 reads SVGEGT. Trimming cost V 11 bases and J 0 bases, with 10 bases left between them. The CDR3 loop reads CAGGQPNTGELFF. CDR3 bases: TGTGCCGGAGGACAGCCGAACACCGGGGAGCTGTTTTTT.

The chain is built from TRBV10-3 and TRBJ2-5; the match to TRBD1 covers 8 bases. Germline V gene sequence: CDR1 ENHRY, CDR2 SYGVKD. The CDR3 is 14 residues long. The trim removed 4 bases at V and 5 bases at J, leaving 6 bases unmatched. The CDR3 DNA sequence: TGTGCCATCAGTGGGACCACAGGGGGGGAGACCCAGTACTTC. Amino acids: CAISGTTGGETQYF.

The gene calls are TRBV7-9 and TRBJ2-7; tentatively, D is TRBD2 (5 bases). Germline CDR1 SEHNR, CDR2 FQNEAQ (reference sequence). This CDR3 is built from 15 residues. Trimming took off 3 bases at V and 0 bases at J, with 12 bases between the two ends. The CDR3 loop is CASSLGYGSSYEQYV. As DNA, the CDR3 is TGTGCCAGCAGCTTGGGGTATGGGAGCTCCTACGAGCAGTACGTC.

CDR3 residues: CASRPGGAEAFF. The CDR3 DNA sequence: TGTGCCAGCAGACCCGGGGGGGCTGAAGCTTTCTTT. The gene calls are TRBV7-2 and TRBJ1-1; perhaps TRBD1 as D (5 bases). The germline V gene encodes CDR1 SGHTA and CDR2 FQGNSA. V was pared by 6 bases and J by 6 bases, with 11 bases between. This CDR3 has 12 residues.

The CDR3 sequence is CASSRDSSTDTQYF. The CDR3 coding sequence is TGTGCCAGCAGCCGGGACAGCAGCACAGATACGCAGTATTTT. V usage is TRBV7-9 and J usage is TRBJ2-3, with 7 bases matching TRBD1. V lost 5 bases, J lost 0 bases, and 2 bases stayed unmatched. Germline lookup yields CDR1 SEHNR and CDR2 FQNEAQ (reference sequence). The CDR3 contains 14 residues.

The chain uses TRBV19 and TRBJ1-1; TRBD1 aligns across 8 bases. In germline, CDR1 is LNHDA, CDR2 SQIVND (reference sequence). V dropped 4 bases and J dropped 4; count of bases not matched to a gene: 2. CDR3 length: 13 residues. In DNA, the CDR3 is TGTGCCAGTAGTACCAGGGGGCCCACTGAAGCTTTCTTT. As protein: CASSTRGPTEAFF.

This clonotype was picked up a small number of times. The chain employs TRBV10-3 and TRBJ1-5; D is uncertain. Germline CDR1 reads ENHRY; CDR2 reads SYGVKD. This CDR3 has 18 amino acids. The V end lost 0 bases, the J end lost 1 base, and 16 bases lay between the germline ends. The CDR3 coding sequence is TGTGCCATCAGTGAGTCCTGTACCGAGTGTGTAAGCAATCAGCCCCAGCATTTT. The encoded protein is CAISESCTECVSNQPQHF.

This clonotype was observed at least ten times. The chain couples TRBV7-8 to TRBJ2-5; 10 nucleotides agree with TRBD2. The germline V gene encodes CDR1 SGHVS and CDR2 FQNEAQ. With 5 bases clipped from V and 2 bases from J, the junction kept 8 bases outside the gene matches. The CDR3 spans 16 residues. DNA for the CDR3: TGTGCCAGCAGCCAATTTGGACTAGCGGTTCAAGAGACCCAGTACTTC. As protein: CASSQFGLAVQETQYF.

This clonotype was observed a handful of times. V is TRBV7-9 and J is TRBJ1-1, with 10 bases identical to TRBD1. V was pared by 3 bases and J by 4 bases, with 5 bases of the junction left unmatched. The CDR3 length is 15 residues. Per germline, CDR1 SEHNR and CDR2 FQNEAQ (reference sequence). This CDR3 reads CASSFGRTGGTEAFF. The CDR3 DNA follows: TGTGCCAGCAGCTTTGGAAGGACAGGGGGCACTGAAGCTTTCTTT.

This clonotype was seen many times. CDR3 in DNA: TGTGCCAGTAGTCCGGGACAGTTCTACGAGCAGTACTTC. Translated, it gives CASSPGQFYEQYF. The rearrangement joins TRBV19 to TRBJ2-7, with 7 positions matching TRBD1. Trimming cost V 5 bases and J 3 bases; bases outside gene matches: 4. Germline V CDR1 and CDR2: LNHDA, SQIVND (reference sequence). The CDR3 consists of 13 residues.

This clonotype has more than one count but fewer than ten. The chain carries TRBV5-1 and TRBJ1-1; D gene ambiguous. The CDR3 is made up of 13 amino acids. Looked up from germline, CDR1 is SGHRS and CDR2 is YFSETQ. Trimming removed 4 bases from V and 1 base from J, with 8 bases in between. The chain's CDR3 is CASSPSSNTEAFF. The CDR3 region has the DNA TGCGCCAGCAGCCCATCCTCGAACACTGAAGCTTTCTTT.

This clonotype was picked up a small number of times. At one end, the junction sequence differs from germline, possibly due to a read error. The rearrangement links TRBV20-1 to TRBJ1-2; D is unclear. In germline, CDR1 is DFQATT, CDR2 SNEGSKA (reference sequence). This CDR3 has 13 amino acids. The CDR3 sequence: CSALGRGSYGYTF. DNA for the CDR3: TGCAGTGCCCTAGGGCGGGGTAGCTATGGCTACACTTTC.

The V gene is TRBV4-1, the J gene TRBJ2-7; 12 bases map to TRBD1. The CDR3 has 16 residues. The ends lost 1 base at V and 5 bases at J; junction bases unmatched: 6. CDR1 and CDR2 (germline): MGHRA, YSYEKL. The CDR3 region has the DNA TGCGCCAGCAGCCAAGGTGGGACAGGGGGCTGGGACGAGCAGTACTTC. It specifies CASSQGGTGGWDEQYF.

The V and J genes are TRBV19 and TRBJ2-3; TRBD2 aligns across 12 bases. CDR3 length: 16 amino acids. Germline values: CDR1 LNHDA, CDR2 SQIVND (reference sequence). The junction had 4 bases not matched to a gene; V was cut back by 3 bases and J by 3 bases. In DNA form, the CDR3 reads TGTGCCAGTAGTATCGCTAGCGGGGGGGTTACAGATACGCAGTATTTT. Translation: CASSIASGGVTDTQYF. Variable domain in full (rest from reference TRBV19 and TRBJ2-3): DGGITQSPKYLFRKEGQNVTLSCEQNLNHDAMYWYRQDPGQGLRLIYYSQIVNDFQKGDIAEGYSVSREKKESFPLTVTSAQKNPTAFYLCASSIASGGVTDTQYFGPGTRLTVL.

This clonotype was detected many times. The chain combines TRBV20-1 with TRBJ1-1, with D unclear. The CDR3 loop spans 11 amino acids. Trimming shortened V by 3 bases and J by 1 base, and 3 bases separated the two germline ends. Germline CDR1 is DFQATT and CDR2 is SNEGSKA (reference sequence). The CDR3, as DNA: TGCAGTGCTAGCAGGAACACTGAAGCTTTCTTT. It translates to CSASRNTEAFF.

The chain is built from TRBV4-2 and TRBJ2-3; 7 bases match TRBD2. Germline V gene data show CDR1 as LGHNA and CDR2 as YNFKEQ. The CDR3 sequence is 18 residues long. J lost 1 base, V lost 2 bases, and 12 bases had no gene match. CDR3 nucleotides: TGTGCCAGCAGCCAATTCGAGGCGGGCACTAGCGGCACAGATACGCAGTATTTT. Its translation is CASSQFEAGTSGTDTQYF.

The chain has TRBV4-1 and TRBJ2-5, with D maybe TRBD2 (7 bases). Per the germline V gene, CDR1 is MGHRA and CDR2 is YSYEKL. V shed 4 bases and J shed 2 bases, with 20 bases lying between them. There are 17 residues in the CDR3. This chain's CDR3 is CASSRSPAGGQQETQYF. In nucleotides, the CDR3 is TGCGCCAGCAGCCGTTCCCCGGCCGGGGGGCAGCAAGAGACCCAGTACTTC.

The sample holds a few counts of this clonotype. The chain recombines TRBV7-9 with TRBJ1-2; D remains unclear. CDR3 length: 10 amino acids. Trimming removed 5 bases at V and 13 bases at J, with 11 bases between. CDR1 is SEHNR, CDR2 FQNEAQ, per germline (reference sequence). The CDR3 reads CASSRNTGTF. The CDR3 coding sequence is TGTGCCAGCAGCCGGAATACGGGCACCTTC.

The chain combines TRBV28 with TRBJ1-6; no reliable D call. The CDR3 length is 18 residues. Trimming took 1 base from V and 0 from J, leaving 13 bases between them. CDR1 is MDHEN, CDR2 SYDVKM, per germline. CDR3 amino acids: CASSLSSSDPSYNSPLHF. DNA for the CDR3: TGTGCCAGCAGTTTATCGTCGTCGGACCCCTCCTATAATTCACCCCTCCACTTT.

There are a few counts of this clonotype. The chain joins TRBV6-2 or TRBV6-3 to TRBJ2-3; the D is unclear. This CDR3 comprises 14 residues. Per germline, CDR1 MNHEY and CDR2 SVGEGT. V dropped 6 bases and J dropped 2 bases, with 12 bases sitting between them. The CDR3 protein is CASSVIRYTDTQYF. CDR3 DNA: TGTGCCAGCAGCGTTATACGGTACACAGATACGCAGTATTTT.

This chain links TRBV28 with TRBJ2-2; tentatively, D is TRBD1 or TRBD2 (5 bases each). CDR1 and CDR2 from the germline V gene are MDHEN and SYDVKM. This CDR3 has 14 residues. Trimming shortened V by 2 bases and J by 6 bases, and 10 bases separated the two germline ends. The CDR3 DNA sequence: TGTGCCAGCAGTTTACCCAGGGACGCCGGGGAGCTGTTTTTT. Its protein product is CASSLPRDAGELFF.

The chain recombines TRBV7-3 with TRBJ2-3, with 9 positions matching TRBD2. Germline V lookup: CDR1 SGHTA, CDR2 FQGTGA. V lost 4 bases and J lost 6; bases outside the gene matches: 5. This CDR3 is built from 14 residues. The CDR3 bases are TGTGCCAGCAGCTATAGCGGGGGAGGGGATACGCAGTATTTT. Translating gives CASSYSGGGDTQYF. Filled out from reference TRBV7-3 and TRBJ2-3, the complete variable domain reads GAGVSQTPSNKVTEKGKYVELRCDPISGHTALYWYRQSLGQGPEFLIYFQGTGAADDSGLPNDRFFAVRPEGSVSTLKIQRTERGDSAVYLCASSYSGGGDTQYFGPGTRLTVL.

This clonotype showed up just a few times. The V call is TRBV5-6, the J call TRBJ1-5; maybe TRBD1 (6 bases). With 0 bases removed from V and 5 bases from J, the gap between germline ends came to 9 bases. Germline lookup yields CDR1 SGHDT and CDR2 YYEEEE. The CDR3 has 14 amino acids. The CDR3 bases are TGTGCCAGCAGCTTGGGGGCAGGGGATCAGCCCCAGCATTTT. Its translation: CASSLGAGDQPQHF. The full variable domain, rest sourced from reference TRBV5-6 and TRBJ1-5, is DAGVTQSPTHLIKTRGQQVTLRCSPKSGHDTVSWYQQALGQGPQFIFQYYEEEERQRGNFPDRFSGHQFPNYSSELNVNALLLGDSALYLCASSLGAGDQPQHFGDGTRLSIL.

The chain joins TRBV12-3 or TRBV12-4 to TRBJ2-7; D is unclear. This CDR3 has 12 amino acids. V was pared by 1 base and J by 7 bases, with 8 bases between. In nucleotides, the CDR3 is TGTGCCAGCAGTTTAGGGGTGGAAGAGCAGTACGTC. It is translated as CASSLGVEEQYV.

The chain carries TRBV7-8 and TRBJ1-2, with D possibly matching TRBD1 (6 bases). Germline V lookup: CDR1 SGHVS, CDR2 FQNEAQ. V lost 0 bases, J lost 6 bases, and 17 bases lay in between. The CDR3 extends over 16 amino acids. The CDR3 nucleotides are TGTGCCAGCAGCTTAGCGTACAGGGAAGAGGGTGATGGCTACACCTTC. Its translation: CASSLAYREEGDGYTF.

V usage is TRBV6-2 or TRBV6-3 and J usage is TRBJ1-1; D possibly corresponds to TRBD1 (5 bases). V was shortened by 6 bases and J by 0 bases, with 8 bases between the two germline ends. The CDR3 is 13 amino acids. CDR1 is MNHEY, CDR2 SVGEGT, per germline. CDR3 sequence: CASRRGMNTEAFF. The CDR3 DNA is TGTGCCAGCAGACGGGGGATGAACACTGAAGCTTTCTTT.